This TCR beta chain derives from a study of CD8 T cells in ankylosing spondylitis. Study results and limitations: CD8+ by phenotype, disease-linked clones were relatively rare in peripheral blood.

As concerns this clonotype: Its target is unknown.

TCRdb itself ran the 5' RACE reads through MiXCR, one entry per CDR3 protein. The repertoire holds 250,000 to 300,000 distinct CDR3 sequences, with around 19% as singletons. The CDR3 is 15 residues long. With 4 bases removed from V and 5 bases from J, the gap between germline ends came to 14 bases. CDR1 and CDR2 (germline): KGHDR, SFDVKD. The receptor's source is a male donor with ankylosing spondylitis or in good health (not recorded which). The chain employs TRBV24-1 and TRBJ2-1; D remains unclear. Source material: blood, either unsorted or a sorted T cell fraction (not recorded which). CDR3 loop: CATSDLKLNNNEQFF. CDR3 sequence (DNA): TGTGCCACCAGTGACCTAAAATTAAACAACAATGAGCAGTTCTTC.